The 30 T cell receptor beta chains below were found in one sample sequenced in a study of OX40 agonist ivuxolimab in advanced cancers. Libraries were prepared by immunoSEQ multiplex PCR; TCRdb keeps only in-frame clonotypes and omits some of them. The sample has 75,000 to 90,000 clones, about 83% seen once; the top ten hold around 1.6%. The specimen was CD4+ or CD8+ T cells sorted from blood, collected in a trial of the OX40 agonist ivuxolimab. The origin of the receptors is an adult with an advanced solid tumor such as melanoma, head and neck, liver or kidney cancer.

This sequence joins TRBV13 and TRBJ2-7; the D is unclear. CDR1 PRHDT and CDR2 FYEKMQ come from the germline V gene (reference sequence). The CDR3 totals 12 residues. V lost 3 bases to trimming and J lost 3 bases, with 6 bases between them. The CDR3 bases are TGTGCCAGCAGCTTCGCCCTCTACGAGCAGTACTTC. Residues: CASSFALYEQYF.

The gene calls are TRBV19 and TRBJ2-2; TRBD2 agrees at 16 bases. V shed 3 bases and J 5 bases; nucleotides not matched to a gene: 15. Looked up from germline, CDR1 is LNHDA and CDR2 is SQIVND (reference sequence). The CDR3 consists of 21 residues. This CDR3 reads CASSIAGLGTSGRAITGELFF. The CDR3 DNA sequence: TGTGCCAGTAGTATTGCGGGGCTTGGGACTAGCGGGAGGGCCATTACCGGGGAGCTGTTTTTT.

V usage is TRBV19 and J usage is TRBJ1-5; 7 nucleotides align to TRBD1. The CDR3 covers 16 residues. The germline CDR1 and CDR2 sequences are LNHDA and SQIVND (reference sequence). V shed 7 bases and J 2 bases; nucleotides not matched to a gene: 11. The CDR3 sequence is CASNLRQGEGNQPQHF. DNA for the CDR3: TGTGCCAGTAACCTACGACAGGGTGAGGGCAATCAGCCCCAGCATTTT.

The rearrangement links TRBV19 to TRBJ2-1, with 7 bases that match TRBD1. The length of the CDR3 is 14 residues. Germline-derived CDR1 and CDR2 are LNHDA and SQIVND (reference sequence). The V gene end was trimmed by 5 bases and the J gene end by 9 bases; junction bases not matched to a gene: 10. CDR3 in DNA: TGTGCCAGTAGTCTGCACCCTTCAGGGGGTGAGCAGTTCTTC. Encoded protein: CASSLHPSGGEQFF.

This chain links TRBV5-1 with TRBJ1-2, with 9 positions matching TRBD1. Germline CDR1 is SGHRS and CDR2 is YFSETQ. V trimming: 4 bases; J trimming: 1 base; junction bases outside the gene matches: 2. This CDR3 is 14 amino acids long. In DNA, the CDR3 is TGCGCCAGCAGCCCGGACAGGGGTAACTATGGCTACACCTTC. Residues: CASSPDRGNYGYTF.

The genes are TRBV6-5 and TRBJ2-1; D perhaps matches TRBD2 (5 bases). Germline values: CDR1 MNHEY, CDR2 SVGAGI. The length of the CDR3 is 13 residues. Trimming cost V 2 bases and J 5 bases, with 7 bases left between them. The CDR3: CASSYERDNEQFF. CDR3 DNA sequence: TGTGCCAGCAGTTACGAGAGGGACAATGAGCAGTTCTTC.

The rearrangement joins TRBV27 to TRBJ2-4, with TRBD2 matching 7 bases. The V gene's germline CDR1 is MNHEY and CDR2 SMNVEV (reference sequence). The CDR3 spans 13 residues. J gave up 6 bases and V 4 bases, and 3 bases lay outside the gene matches. Written as DNA, the CDR3 is TGTGCCAGCAGTTGGGGGGAGGGAAACATTCAGTACTTC. Protein product: CASSWGEGNIQYF.

The chain uses TRBV4-1 and TRBJ2-1; D perhaps matches TRBD1 (6 bases). V lost 0 bases and J 12 bases, leaving 15 bases between the germline ends. Germline lookup yields CDR1 MGHRA and CDR2 YSYEKL. This CDR3 has 14 amino acids. The CDR3 is CASSQDSTGPRQFF. CDR3 bases: TGCGCCAGCAGCCAAGACTCCACAGGGCCCCGGCAGTTCTTC.

V is TRBV21-1 and J is TRBJ2-3; TRBD2 was called by the table and not checked on the DNA. TRBV21-1 is deemed a pseudogene. CDR3 length equals 18 residues. The CDR3 reads CASSARRRREGRADTQYF. CDR3 nucleotide sequence: TGTGCCAGCAGCGCCCGTCGAAGACGGGAGGGCCGGGCAGATACGCAGTATTTT.

The rearrangement links TRBV7-9 to TRBJ1-1; maybe TRBD1 (6 bases). Germline-derived CDR1 and CDR2 are SEHNR and FQNEAQ (reference sequence). The CDR3 totals 15 residues. V lost 1 base, J lost 1 base, and 10 bases lay in between. The CDR3 loop reads CASSLEGGENTEAFF. The CDR3 coding sequence is TGTGCCAGCAGCTTAGAAGGGGGGGAGAACACTGAAGCTTTCTTT. Full variable domain (missing parts from reference TRBV7-9 and TRBJ1-1): DTGVSQNPRHKITKRGQNVTFRCDPISEHNRLYWYRQTLGQGPEFLTYFQNEAQLEKSRLLSDRFSAERPKGSFSTLEIQRTEQGDSAMYLCASSLEGGENTEAFFGQGTRLTVV.

V is TRBV19 and J is TRBJ2-7; D may be TRBD1 or TRBD2 (7 bases each). V was shortened by 5 bases and J by 5 bases, with 28 bases between the two germline ends. Per germline, CDR1 LNHDA and CDR2 SQIVND (reference sequence). The CDR3 spans 18 residues. The CDR3 loop reads CASSGPRGGGGSLDEQYF. The DNA for the CDR3 is TGTGCCAGTAGTGGTCCGAGGGGAGGGGGCGGTTCTCTGGACGAGCAGTACTTC.

This clone came up once. The rearrangement joins TRBV10-1 to TRBJ2-3, with 12 bases fitting TRBD1. This CDR3 contains 15 residues. V lost 6 bases and J lost 6; bases outside the gene matches: 7. Germline assignment: CDR1 WNHNN and CDR2 SYGVQD (reference sequence). CDR3: CASSDPGQGADTQYF. CDR3 coding DNA: TGCGCCAGCAGCGATCCGGGACAGGGGGCGGATACGCAGTATTTT.

V usage is TRBV18 and J usage is TRBJ1-3, with unresolved D. Germline V gene sequence: CDR1 KGHSH, CDR2 LQKENI. CDR3 length equals 16 residues. V lost 5 bases and J 0 bases, leaving 14 bases between the germline ends. DNA of the CDR3: TGTGCCAGCTCATCACGGCAGAGCATCTCTGGAAACACCATATATTTT. Encoded protein: CASSSRQSISGNTIYF.

This rearrangement joins TRBV9 to TRBJ2-5, with 9 positions matching TRBD2. The CDR3 consists of 15 residues. J was trimmed by 5 bases and V by 0 bases; bases with no gene match: 5. Germline lookup yields CDR1 SGDLS and CDR2 YYNGEE. The CDR3 DNA follows: TGTGCCAGCAGCGTAGGGCCAGCGGGGGGTGAGACCCAGTACTTC. This sequence encodes CASSVGPAGGETQYF.

The genes are TRBV9 and TRBJ2-1; no reliable D call. The CDR3 is 16 residues long. The V gene's germline CDR1 is SGDLS and CDR2 YYNGEE. The V end was cut by 1 base, the J end by 3 bases, with 14 bases between. The CDR3 spells CASSVSFSGRYNEQFF. In DNA form, the CDR3 reads TGTGCCAGCAGCGTATCGTTCTCAGGACGCTACAATGAGCAGTTCTTC.

V and J are TRBV7-6 and TRBJ2-1, with 12 bases fitting TRBD2. After removal of 1 base from V and 8 bases from J, the junction contained 9 bases not matched to a gene. This CDR3 contains 17 residues. The germline V gene has CDR1 SGHVS and CDR2 FNYEAQ. The CDR3 bases are TGTGCCAGCAGCTTAGTCGCGACTAGCGGGGGTTTCGATGAGCAGTTCTTC. Protein: CASSLVATSGGFDEQFF.

The chain joins TRBV13 to TRBJ1-3, with 11 bases matching TRBD1. Germline V gene data show CDR1 as PRHDT and CDR2 as FYEKMQ (reference sequence). This CDR3 has 15 residues. With V trimmed by 3 bases and J by 2 bases, 0 bases remained unmatched. The CDR3 loop is CASSLGQGAGNTIYF. CDR3 bases: TGTGCCAGCAGCTTGGGACAGGGGGCTGGAAACACCATATATTTT.

This chain connects TRBV7-3 to TRBJ2-3; 12 bases match TRBD1. This CDR3 region has 18 residues. With V trimmed by 0 bases and J by 0 bases, 4 bases remained unmatched. Germline loops: CDR1 SGHTA, CDR2 FQGTGA. CDR3 sequence reads: CASSLTGTGGFSTDTQYF. The CDR3 nucleotides read TGTGCCAGCAGCTTAACCGGGACAGGGGGCTTTAGCACAGATACGCAGTATTTT.

This clone was picked up one time. The V call is TRBV27, the J call TRBJ1-5; 7 nucleotides match TRBD1. V shed 5 bases, J shed 4 bases, and the junction held 17 bases outside the gene matches. CDR3 length: 18 amino acids. The germline CDR1 and CDR2 sequences are MNHEY and SMNVEV (reference sequence). CDR3 in amino acids: CASSLGWDSAVANQPQHF. Here the CDR3 DNA reads TGTGCCAGCAGTCTAGGGTGGGACAGCGCGGTCGCTAATCAGCCCCAGCATTTT.

The chain has TRBV9 and TRBJ1-2; 8 nucleotides align to TRBD1. The CDR3 is made up of 15 amino acids. From germline, CDR1 is SGDLS and CDR2 YYNGEE. V gave up 1 base and J gave up 8 bases; unmatched junction bases: 10. The CDR3 loop reads CASSVQGARWEGYTF. CDR3 bases: TGTGCCAGCAGCGTACAGGGGGCGCGATGGGAAGGCTACACCTTC.

This chain connects TRBV6-5 to TRBJ2-7; unclear D gene. V was cut by 0 bases and J by 5 bases, with 8 bases left in between. The CDR3 is made up of 13 amino acids. Germline CDR1 and CDR2: MNHEY and SVGAGI. The CDR3 region has the DNA TGTGCCAGCAGTTACTCGTTGGAAAACGAGCAGTACTTC. It is translated as CASSYSLENEQYF.

The chain carries TRBV7-8 and TRBJ1-2; D is ambiguous. Trimming pared 1 base from V and 2 bases from J, leaving 11 bases between. Germline values: CDR1 SGHVS, CDR2 FQNEAQ. This CDR3 is built from 15 residues. CDR3 loop: CASSLEAGRNYGYTF. Here the CDR3 DNA reads TGTGCCAGCAGCTTAGAGGCAGGAAGAAACTATGGCTACACCTTC.

CDR3: CASNHAGPDNSPLHF. CDR3 bases: TGTGCCAGCAATCACGCCGGTCCCGATAATTCACCCCTCCACTTT. The rearrangement uses TRBV6-1 and TRBJ1-6; D unresolved. V was pared by 7 bases and J by 5 bases, with 15 bases between. From germline, CDR1 is MNHNS and CDR2 SASEGT. There are 15 residues in the CDR3.

The chain carries TRBV5-1 and TRBJ1-1; 7 bases fit TRBD1. V lost 6 bases, J lost 0 bases, and 11 bases stayed unmatched. CDR3 length: 16 amino acids. Per the germline V gene, CDR1 is SGHRS and CDR2 is YFSETQ. The CDR3 reads CASTNTGAAMNTEAFF. The DNA of the CDR3 is TGCGCCAGCACGAACACAGGGGCGGCCATGAACACTGAAGCTTTCTTT. Combining the CDR3 with reference TRBV5-1 and TRBJ1-1 gives the whole variable domain KAGVTQTPRYLIKTRGQQVTLSCSPISGHRSVSWYQQTPGQGLQFLFEYFSETQRNKGNFPGRFSGRQFSNSRSEMNVSTLELGDSALYLCASTNTGAAMNTEAFFGQGTRLTVV.

The chain has TRBV6-5 and TRBJ2-7; TRBD2 matches 8 bases. CDR1 and CDR2 (germline): MNHEY, SVGAGI. The V segment lost 4 bases and the J segment 6 bases; nucleotides outside the gene matches: 5. The CDR3 sequence is 13 residues long. CDR3 in amino acids: CASSFIAGGEQYF. In nucleotides, the CDR3 is TGTGCCAGCAGTTTTATCGCGGGGGGCGAGCAGTACTTC.

There are a few counts of this clone. This chain joins TRBV10-1 and TRBJ1-3; no firm D call. The V gene lost 3 bases and the J gene lost 0 bases, with 21 bases spanning the gap. From germline, CDR1 is WNHNN and CDR2 SYGVQD (reference sequence). This CDR3 has 19 amino acids. Here the CDR3 reads CASSDRFNPWTASGNTIYF. Here the CDR3 DNA reads TGCGCCAGCAGTGATCGATTCAACCCCTGGACGGCCTCTGGAAACACCATATATTTT.

The chain couples TRBV2 to TRBJ1-4; 9 nucleotides match TRBD1. J gave up 8 bases and V 5 bases, and 6 bases lay outside the gene matches. The CDR3 spans 14 residues. Germline V gene lookup returns CDR1 SNHLY and CDR2 FYNNEI. Here the CDR3 reads CASSPGQGREKLFF. In DNA form, the CDR3 reads TGTGCCAGCAGTCCCGGACAGGGGCGGGAAAAACTGTTTTTT.

The V gene is TRBV18, the J gene TRBJ2-3; possible D gene TRBD2, 5 bases. In germline, CDR1 is KGHSH, CDR2 LQKENI. The V end was cut by 1 base, the J end by 4 bases, with 9 bases between. The CDR3 contains 14 residues. The CDR3 DNA reads TGTGCCAGCTCACCACAAATCGGGGCAGATACGCAGTATTTT. Residues: CASSPQIGADTQYF.

The genes are TRBV15 and TRBJ2-7, with D possibly being TRBD1 (6 bases). This CDR3 is 14 amino acids long. The V end lost 3 bases, the J end lost 3 bases, and 12 bases lay between the germline ends. CDR1 LNHNV and CDR2 YYDKDF come from the germline V gene (reference sequence). CDR3 sequence reads: CATSRESRGYEQYF. CDR3 DNA sequence: TGTGCCACCAGCAGGGAAAGCAGGGGCTACGAGCAGTACTTC. The full variable domain, completed using reference TRBV15 and TRBJ2-7, is DAMVIQNPRYQVTQFGKPVTLSCSQTLNHNVMYWYQQKSSQAPKLLFHYYDKDFNNEADTPDNFQSRRPNTSFCFLDIRSPGLGDTAMYLCATSRESRGYEQYFGPGTRLTVT.

Worth noting for this clone: At one end, the junction sequence differs from germline, possibly due to a read error. The chain is built from TRBV6-1 and TRBJ1-5; weak D call: TRBD1 (6 bases). Germline V gene lookup returns CDR1 MNHNS and CDR2 SASEGT. The CDR3 is 17 residues long. CDR3 amino acids: CAISERGGPNSNQPQHF. The CDR3, as DNA: TGTGCCATCAGTGAGCGCGGGGGCCCGAATAGCAATCAGCCCCAGCATTTT.